The sequence of this T cell receptor beta chain was determined in a study of early T cells in non-severe SARS-CoV-2 infection. The CDR3 length is 15 residues. The V and J ends lost 2 bases and 2 bases, in that order; junction bases with no gene match: 6. Germline CDR1 SGHTA, CDR2 FQGNSA. Many counts were recorded for this clonotype. TCRdb passed the 5' RACE reads through MiXCR, listing each CDR3 protein once. The sample yields some 81,000 distinct CDR3 sequences, over 8.5% seen once. The V gene is TRBV7-2, the J gene TRBJ2-7; 7 bases align to TRBD1. This clonotype was obtained from an adult who was a healthcare worker with PCR-confirmed SARS-CoV-2 infection or an uninfected control (not recorded which). Sequencing was carried out using whole blood. The CDR3 DNA sequence: TGTGCCAGCAGCTTAACAGGGGATCAGGCCTACGAGCAGTACTTC. Its translation is CASSLTGDQAYEQYF.